These 22 T cell receptor beta chains originate from one sample sequenced in a study of blood T cell repertoires in COVID-19. The repertoire was sequenced with immunoSEQ multiplex PCR; TCRdb's copy has only in-frame clones and lacks some. The sample holds 270,000 or so clones, approximately 89% seen once. Sample: PBMCs or T cells enriched from blood (not recorded which). These receptors all stem from a man aged 35-49 years who had been exposed to COVID-19.

In this sample, this clone turned up a few times. The V and J genes are TRBV12-1 and TRBJ1-1. TRBV12-1 is a documented pseudogene. The CDR3 is 16 residues long. The CDR3 nucleotides read TGTGCCAGCAGCCTCTCTTTACTCGAGGAACACACTGAAGCTTTCTTT. Its translation: CASSLSLLEEHTEAFF.

The gene calls are TRBV25-1 and TRBJ1-1; D perhaps matches TRBD1 (6 bases). Trimming stripped 7 bases from V and 5 bases from J, with 14 bases between. CDR3 length: 13 residues. Germline loops: CDR1 MGHDK, CDR2 SYGVNS. The CDR3 spells CASTPGGRTEAFF. DNA of the CDR3: TGTGCCAGCACTCCCGGGGGGCGGACTGAAGCTTTCTTT.

The chain couples TRBV2 to TRBJ1-2, with 7 nucleotides matching TRBD1. Trimming at V came to 4 bases and at J to 5 bases, leaving 4 bases not matched to a gene. CDR3 size: 13 residues. CDR1 SNHLY and CDR2 FYNNEI come from the germline V gene. The CDR3 DNA follows: TGTGCCAGCAGTGGGGACAGAACATATGGCTACACCTTC. Protein sequence: CASSGDRTYGYTF.

This chain links TRBV21-1 with TRBJ1-5. TRBV21-1 is designated a pseudogene. The CDR3 runs 17 residues. The CDR3 loop is CASSRRNKWVLVQPQHF. CDR3 sequence (DNA): TGTGCCAGCAGCAGGAGAAATAAGTGGGTTTTGGTTCAGCCCCAGCATTTT.

This clone was recorded once. J is TRBJ2-1 and V is TRBV27, with a possible D match to TRBD1 (6 bases). This CDR3 spans 13 amino acids. From germline, CDR1 is MNHEY and CDR2 SMNVEV (reference sequence). Trimming shortened V by 4 bases and J by 8 bases, and 12 bases separated the two germline ends. The CDR3 sequence: CASSSHNRDEQFF. In nucleotides, the CDR3 is TGTGCCAGCAGTTCCCACAACAGGGATGAGCAGTTCTTC.

The CDR3 coding sequence is TGTGCCAGCAGTTTCTTCCAGGCGAATCAGCCCCAGCATTTT. This translates into CASSFFQANQPQHF. The rearrangement links TRBV28 to TRBJ1-5; D is uncertain. V lost 3 bases, J lost 4 bases, and 10 bases lay in between. CDR1 and CDR2 from the germline V gene are MDHEN and SYDVKM. The CDR3 is 14 residues long.

This sequence joins TRBV15 and TRBJ1-2; D is unclear. Per germline, CDR1 LNHNV and CDR2 YYDKDF (reference sequence). The length of the CDR3 is 15 residues. Trimming pared 0 bases from V and 1 base from J, leaving 9 bases between. The CDR3, as DNA: TGTGCCACCAGCAGAGATCAGAGGGATAACTATGGCTACACCTTC. Amino acids: CATSRDQRDNYGYTF.

The V call is TRBV6-1, the J call TRBJ2-7; 11 nucleotides match TRBD1. Germline values: CDR1 MNHNS, CDR2 SASEGT. V gave up 4 bases and J gave up 5 bases; unmatched junction bases: 13. The CDR3 has 17 amino acids. The CDR3 sequence is CASSVPLGQGDRNEQYF. In nucleotides, the CDR3 is TGTGCCAGCAGTGTACCCCTGGGACAGGGGGATAGGAACGAGCAGTACTTC.

The rearrangement joins TRBV30 to TRBJ2-5, with D perhaps TRBD2 (6 bases). The V and J ends lost 4 bases and 2 bases respectively, with 11 bases between them. The CDR3 has 13 residues. Germline values: CDR1 GTSNPN, CDR2 SVGIG (reference sequence). CDR3 nucleotide sequence: TGTGCCTGGACGCCCGGGACTCAAGAGACCCAGTACTTC. Its translation: CAWTPGTQETQYF.

The V and J genes are TRBV10-3 and TRBJ2-2, with TRBD1 matching over 7 bases. Germline-derived CDR1 and CDR2 are ENHRY and SYGVKD. CDR3 length equals 15 residues. V lost 6 bases, J lost 0 bases, and 4 bases stayed unmatched. The CDR3 sequence is CAISNTGANTGELFF. The CDR3 nucleotides read TGTGCCATCAGCAACACAGGGGCGAACACCGGGGAGCTGTTTTTT.

The rearrangement uses TRBV19 and TRBJ2-1; weak D call: TRBD2 (6 bases). The CDR3 loop spans 12 amino acids. Germline values: CDR1 LNHDA, CDR2 SQIVND (reference sequence). Trimming removed 3 bases from V and 10 bases from J, with 10 bases in between. CDR3 protein: CASSIGLAEQFF. CDR3 in DNA: TGTGCCAGTAGTATTGGGCTAGCGGAGCAGTTCTTC.

The chain couples TRBV2 to TRBJ2-1; 7 bases are shared with TRBD2. This CDR3 has 14 amino acids. Looked up from germline, CDR1 is SNHLY and CDR2 is FYNNEI. The junction had 5 bases not matched to a gene; V was cut back by 4 bases and J by 5 bases. The CDR3 nucleotides read TGTGCCAGCAGTGTGCGGACTAGAAACAATGAGCAGTTCTTC. Amino acids: CASSVRTRNNEQFF.

The genes are TRBV30 and TRBJ1-1; D not certain. The germline V gene has CDR1 GTSNPN and CDR2 SVGIG (reference sequence). The CDR3 extends over 13 amino acids. Trimming removed 5 bases from V and 0 bases from J, with 10 bases in between. The DNA of the CDR3 is TGTGCCTGGCAACAGACGGTGAACACTGAAGCTTTCTTT. Protein: CAWQQTVNTEAFF.

The chain has TRBV6-5 and TRBJ1-2; 7 bases align to TRBD1. The germline CDR1 and CDR2 sequences are MNHEY and SVGAGI. The CDR3 is 12 amino acids. Unmatched junction bases numbered 5, after V lost 8 bases and J lost 5 bases. The CDR3 sequence: CASWTGAYGYTF. CDR3 in DNA: TGTGCCAGCTGGACAGGAGCGTATGGCTACACCTTC.

DNA for the CDR3: TGTGCCACCAGTGATTTGCAGGGTAATGAGCAGTTCTTC. This gives the protein CATSDLQGNEQFF. The chain employs TRBV24-1 and TRBJ2-1; D possibly corresponds to TRBD1 (5 bases). V was clipped by 0 bases and J by 7 bases, with 6 bases between them. The CDR3 is 13 residues long. The V gene's germline CDR1 is KGHDR and CDR2 SFDVKD.

This chain links TRBV9 with TRBJ2-2; 9 nucleotides agree with TRBD1. From germline, CDR1 is SGDLS and CDR2 YYNGEE. The ends lost 0 bases at V and 4 bases at J; junction bases unmatched: 7. The CDR3 extends over 17 amino acids. The CDR3 nucleotides read TGTGCCAGCAGCGTAGGGGGACAGGGTAGGGGCACCGGGGAGCTGTTTTTT. It codes for CASSVGGQGRGTGELFF.

The J gene is TRBJ2-3, the V gene TRBV5-1; D is possibly TRBD2 (6 bases). In germline, CDR1 is SGHRS, CDR2 YFSETQ. Trimming cost V 4 bases and J 5 bases, with 14 bases left between them. CDR3 length: 14 amino acids. The CDR3 loop is CASSPPRGRDTQYF. CDR3 bases: TGCGCCAGCAGCCCGCCGCGGGGTCGAGATACGCAGTATTTT. The whole variable domain, filled in from reference TRBV5-1 and TRBJ2-3, reads KAGVTQTPRYLIKTRGQQVTLSCSPISGHRSVSWYQQTPGQGLQFLFEYFSETQRNKGNFPGRFSGRQFSNSRSEMNVSTLELGDSALYLCASSPPRGRDTQYFGPGTRLTVL.

This chain's CDR3 is CATSRDRPGTNEKLFF. For the CDR3, the DNA is TGTGCCACCAGCAGAGATCGCCCGGGGACTAATGAAAAACTGTTTTTT. The chain joins TRBV15 to TRBJ1-4; D gene uncertain. The CDR3 length is 16 residues. The V end was cut by 0 bases, the J end by 2 bases, with 10 bases between. Germline CDR1 LNHNV, CDR2 YYDKDF (reference sequence).

The rearrangement uses TRBV7-9 and TRBJ2-7; 8 bases fit TRBD1. The CDR3 sequence is 16 residues long. The J segment lost 3 bases and the V segment lost 6 bases, leaving 13 bases of the junction unmatched. In germline, CDR1 is SEHNR, CDR2 FQNEAQ (reference sequence). The CDR3: CASSQTPNRGDYEQYF. Written as DNA, the CDR3 is TGTGCCAGCAGTCAGACCCCCAACAGGGGGGACTACGAGCAGTACTTC.

The V and J genes are TRBV12-5 and TRBJ2-1; D gene ambiguous. This CDR3 contains 13 residues. The ends were cut back, 7 bases at V and 6 bases at J, with 13 bases in the middle. Germline-derived CDR1 and CDR2 are LGHNT and FRNRAP. CDR3 region: CASASLIANEQFF. CDR3 nucleotides: TGTGCTAGTGCCAGTCTTATAGCCAATGAGCAGTTCTTC.

The chain has TRBV4-1 and TRBJ1-1, with 10 bases lining up with TRBD1. Germline CDR1 reads MGHRA; CDR2 reads YSYEKL. J gave up 3 bases and V 4 bases, and 2 bases lay outside the gene matches. CDR3 length: 14 residues. The CDR3 spells CASSLGQGYTEAFF. The CDR3 nucleotides are TGCGCCAGCAGCCTGGGACAGGGGTACACTGAAGCTTTCTTT.

This clone showed up just a few times. The V call is TRBV6-5, the J call TRBJ1-2; possibly TRBD1 for D (6 bases). Looked up from germline, CDR1 is MNHEY and CDR2 is SVGAGI. The germline V and J ends were trimmed by 0 bases and 4 bases, with 15 bases remaining between them. There are 16 residues in the CDR3. In DNA, the CDR3 is TGTGCCAGCAGTTACTCGGGGACAATCACCACCTATGGCTACACCTTC. This sequence encodes CASSYSGTITTYGYTF.